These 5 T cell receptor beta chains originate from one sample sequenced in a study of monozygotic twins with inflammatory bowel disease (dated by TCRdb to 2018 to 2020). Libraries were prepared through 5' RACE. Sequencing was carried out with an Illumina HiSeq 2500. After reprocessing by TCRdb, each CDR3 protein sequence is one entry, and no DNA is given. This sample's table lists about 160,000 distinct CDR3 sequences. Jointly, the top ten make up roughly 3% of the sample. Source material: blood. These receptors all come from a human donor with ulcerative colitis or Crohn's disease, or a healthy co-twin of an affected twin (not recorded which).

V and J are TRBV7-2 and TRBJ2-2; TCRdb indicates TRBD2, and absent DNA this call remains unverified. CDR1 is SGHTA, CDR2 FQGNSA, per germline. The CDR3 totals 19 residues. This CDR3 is CASSLAGLRAHSYTGELFF.

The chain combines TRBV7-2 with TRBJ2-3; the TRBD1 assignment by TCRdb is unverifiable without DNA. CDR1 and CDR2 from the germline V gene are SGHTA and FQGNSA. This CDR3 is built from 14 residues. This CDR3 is CASTPERSTDTQYF.

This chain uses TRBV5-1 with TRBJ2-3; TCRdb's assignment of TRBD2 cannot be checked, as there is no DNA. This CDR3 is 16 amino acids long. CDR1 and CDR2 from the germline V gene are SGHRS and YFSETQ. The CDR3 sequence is CASSLAGPSGTDTQYF.

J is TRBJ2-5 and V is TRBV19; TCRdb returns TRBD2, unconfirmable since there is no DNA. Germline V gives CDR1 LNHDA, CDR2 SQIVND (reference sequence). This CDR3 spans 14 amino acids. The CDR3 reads CASSSSSGRLTQYF.

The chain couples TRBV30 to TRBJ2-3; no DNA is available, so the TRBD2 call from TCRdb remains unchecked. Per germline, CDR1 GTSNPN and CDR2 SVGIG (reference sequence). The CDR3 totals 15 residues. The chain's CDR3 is CAWSSRDGFTDTQYF.